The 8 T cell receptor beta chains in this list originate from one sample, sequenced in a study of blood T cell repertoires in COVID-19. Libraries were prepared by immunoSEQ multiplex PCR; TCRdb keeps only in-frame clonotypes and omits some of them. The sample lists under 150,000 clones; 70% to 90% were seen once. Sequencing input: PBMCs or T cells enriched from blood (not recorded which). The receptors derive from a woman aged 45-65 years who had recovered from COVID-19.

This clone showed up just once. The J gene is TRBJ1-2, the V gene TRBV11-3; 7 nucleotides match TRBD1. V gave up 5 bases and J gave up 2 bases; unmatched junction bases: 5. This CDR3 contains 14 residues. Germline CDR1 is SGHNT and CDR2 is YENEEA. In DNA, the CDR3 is TGTGCCAGCAGCAGAGAGACAGGGAACTATGGCTACACCTTC. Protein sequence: CASSRETGNYGYTF.

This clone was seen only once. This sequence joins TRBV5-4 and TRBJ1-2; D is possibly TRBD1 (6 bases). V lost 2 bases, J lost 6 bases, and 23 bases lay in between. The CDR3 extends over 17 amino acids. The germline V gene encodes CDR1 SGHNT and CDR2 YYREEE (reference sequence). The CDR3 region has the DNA TGTGCCAGCAGCTTACCGTCGGGTTTTCAGGGGAAAAATGGCTACACCTTC. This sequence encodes CASSLPSGFQGKNGYTF.

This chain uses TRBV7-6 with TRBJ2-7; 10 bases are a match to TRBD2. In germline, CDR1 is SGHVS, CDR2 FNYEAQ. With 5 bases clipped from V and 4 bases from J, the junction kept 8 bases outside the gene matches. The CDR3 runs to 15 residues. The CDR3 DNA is TGTGCCAGCAGCCCGACTAGCGGGTTTTCGTACGAGCAGTACTTC. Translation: CASSPTSGFSYEQYF.

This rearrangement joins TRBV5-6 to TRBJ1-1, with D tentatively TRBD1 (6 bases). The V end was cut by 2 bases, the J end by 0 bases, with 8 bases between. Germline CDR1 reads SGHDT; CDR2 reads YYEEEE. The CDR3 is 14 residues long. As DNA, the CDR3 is TGTGCCAGCAGCTTCAGGGGTTTGAACACTGAAGCTTTCTTT. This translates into CASSFRGLNTEAFF.

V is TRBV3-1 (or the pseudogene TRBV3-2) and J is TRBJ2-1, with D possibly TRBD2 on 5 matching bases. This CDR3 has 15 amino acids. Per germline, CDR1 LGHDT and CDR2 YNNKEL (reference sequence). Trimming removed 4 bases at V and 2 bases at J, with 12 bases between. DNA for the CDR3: TGTGCCAGCAGCCCCGACCTCGGGGCCTACAATGAGCAGTTCTTC. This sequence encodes CASSPDLGAYNEQFF.

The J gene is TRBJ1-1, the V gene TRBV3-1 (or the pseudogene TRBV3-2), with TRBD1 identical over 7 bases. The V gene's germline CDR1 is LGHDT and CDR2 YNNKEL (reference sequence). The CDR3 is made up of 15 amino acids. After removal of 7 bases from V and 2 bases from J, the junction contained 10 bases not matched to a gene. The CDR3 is CASITRQGFNTEAFF. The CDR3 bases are TGTGCCAGCATAACAAGACAGGGATTTAACACTGAAGCTTTCTTT.

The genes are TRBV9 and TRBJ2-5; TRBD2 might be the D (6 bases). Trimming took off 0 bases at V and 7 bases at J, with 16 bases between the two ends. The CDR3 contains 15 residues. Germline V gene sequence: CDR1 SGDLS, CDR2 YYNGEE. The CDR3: CASSVDFSGPGTQYF. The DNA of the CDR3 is TGTGCCAGCAGCGTAGATTTTAGCGGACCGGGGACCCAGTACTTC.

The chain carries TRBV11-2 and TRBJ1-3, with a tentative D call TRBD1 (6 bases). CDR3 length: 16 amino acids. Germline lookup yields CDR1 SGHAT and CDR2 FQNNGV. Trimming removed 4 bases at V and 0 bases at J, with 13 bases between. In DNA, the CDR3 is TGTGCCAGCAGCTCAGTCGACAGGTCCTCTGGAAACACCATATATTTT. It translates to CASSSVDRSSGNTIYF.